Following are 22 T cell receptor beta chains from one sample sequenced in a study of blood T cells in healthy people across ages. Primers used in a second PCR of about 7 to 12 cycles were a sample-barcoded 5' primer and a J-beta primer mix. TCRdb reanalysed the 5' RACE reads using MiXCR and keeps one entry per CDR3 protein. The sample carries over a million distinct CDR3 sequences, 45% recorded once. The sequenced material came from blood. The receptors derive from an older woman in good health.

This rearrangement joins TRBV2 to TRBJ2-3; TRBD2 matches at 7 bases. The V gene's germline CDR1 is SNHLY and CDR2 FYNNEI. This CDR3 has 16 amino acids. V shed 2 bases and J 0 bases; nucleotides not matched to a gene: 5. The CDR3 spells CASSELSSGSTDTQYF. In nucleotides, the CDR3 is TGTGCCAGCAGTGAATTGTCTAGCGGAAGCACAGATACGCAGTATTTT.

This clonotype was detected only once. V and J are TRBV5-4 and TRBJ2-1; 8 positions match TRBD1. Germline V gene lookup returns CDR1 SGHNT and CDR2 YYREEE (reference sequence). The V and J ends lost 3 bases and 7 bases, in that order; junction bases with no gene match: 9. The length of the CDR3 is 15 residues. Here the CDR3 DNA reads TGTGCCAGCAGCTCCCGACAGGGGAGTAGAAATGAGCAGTTCTTC. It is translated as CASSSRQGSRNEQFF.

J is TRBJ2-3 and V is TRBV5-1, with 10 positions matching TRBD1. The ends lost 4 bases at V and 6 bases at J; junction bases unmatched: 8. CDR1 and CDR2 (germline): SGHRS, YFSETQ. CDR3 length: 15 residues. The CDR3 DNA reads TGCGCCAGCAGCCTGGGACAGGGGATCGGGGATACGCAGTATTTT. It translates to CASSLGQGIGDTQYF.

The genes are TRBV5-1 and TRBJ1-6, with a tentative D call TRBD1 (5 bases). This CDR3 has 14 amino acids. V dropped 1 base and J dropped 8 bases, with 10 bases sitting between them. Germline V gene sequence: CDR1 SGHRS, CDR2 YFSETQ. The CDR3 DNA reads TGCGCCAGCAGCTTGAAGGGGCCGGATTCACCCCTCCACTTT. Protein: CASSLKGPDSPLHF.

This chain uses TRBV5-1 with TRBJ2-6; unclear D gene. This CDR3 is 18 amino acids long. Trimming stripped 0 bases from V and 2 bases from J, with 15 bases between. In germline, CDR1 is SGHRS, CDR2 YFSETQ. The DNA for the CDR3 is TGCGCCAGCAGCTTGGCCACGGCTGCCTTGGCTGGGGCCAACGTCCTGACTTTC. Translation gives CASSLATAALAGANVLTF.

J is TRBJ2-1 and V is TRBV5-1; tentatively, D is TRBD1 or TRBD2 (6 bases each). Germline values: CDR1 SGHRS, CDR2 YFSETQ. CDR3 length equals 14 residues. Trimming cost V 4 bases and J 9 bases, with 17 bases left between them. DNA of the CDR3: TGCGCCAGCAGCGCCGGGGGCGGAATCTTTGAGCAGTTCTTC. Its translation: CASSAGGGIFEQFF.

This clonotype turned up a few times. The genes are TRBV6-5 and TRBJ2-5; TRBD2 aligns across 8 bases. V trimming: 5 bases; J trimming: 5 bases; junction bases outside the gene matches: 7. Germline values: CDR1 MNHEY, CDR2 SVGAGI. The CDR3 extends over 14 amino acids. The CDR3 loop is CASSNQRERETQYF. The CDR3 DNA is TGTGCCAGCAGTAACCAGCGGGAGCGGGAGACCCAGTACTTC.

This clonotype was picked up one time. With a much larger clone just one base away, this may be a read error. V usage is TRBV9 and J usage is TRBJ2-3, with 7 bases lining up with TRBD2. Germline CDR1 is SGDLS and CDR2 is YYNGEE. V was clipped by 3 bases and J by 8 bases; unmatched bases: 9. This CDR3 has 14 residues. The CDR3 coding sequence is TGTGCCAGCAGCGCGAGGACGGGGGGAGGTACGCAGTATTTT. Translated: CASSARTGGGTQYF.

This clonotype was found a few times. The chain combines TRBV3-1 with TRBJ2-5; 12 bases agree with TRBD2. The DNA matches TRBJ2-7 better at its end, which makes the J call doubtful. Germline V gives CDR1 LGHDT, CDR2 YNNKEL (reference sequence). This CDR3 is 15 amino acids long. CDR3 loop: CASSITSGRKGEQYF. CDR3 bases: TGTGCCAGCAGCATAACTAGCGGGAGGAAAGGCGAGCAGTACTTC.

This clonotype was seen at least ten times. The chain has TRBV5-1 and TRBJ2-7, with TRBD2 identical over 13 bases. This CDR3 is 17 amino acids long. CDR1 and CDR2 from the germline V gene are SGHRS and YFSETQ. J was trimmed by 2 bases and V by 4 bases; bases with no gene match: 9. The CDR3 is CASSPPRTSGSTYEQYF. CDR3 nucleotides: TGCGCCAGCAGCCCCCCTAGGACTAGCGGGAGTACCTACGAGCAGTACTTC.

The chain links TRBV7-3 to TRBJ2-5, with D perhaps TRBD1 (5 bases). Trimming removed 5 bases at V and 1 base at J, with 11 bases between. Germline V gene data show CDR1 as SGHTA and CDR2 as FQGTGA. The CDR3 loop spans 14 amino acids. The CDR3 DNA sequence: TGTGCCAGCAGCACCTGGACACTCCAAGAGACCCAGTACTTC. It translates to CASSTWTLQETQYF.

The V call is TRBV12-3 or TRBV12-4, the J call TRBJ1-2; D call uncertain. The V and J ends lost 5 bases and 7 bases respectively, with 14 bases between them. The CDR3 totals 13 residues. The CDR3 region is CASSPGRGGGYTF. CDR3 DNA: TGTGCCAGCAGTCCCGGACGGGGTGGTGGCTACACCTTC.

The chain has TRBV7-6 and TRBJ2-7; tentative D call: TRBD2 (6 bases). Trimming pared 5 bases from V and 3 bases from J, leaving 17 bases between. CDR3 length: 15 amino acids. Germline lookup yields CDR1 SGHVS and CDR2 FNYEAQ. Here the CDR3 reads CASSHRGGIYYEQYF. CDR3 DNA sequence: TGTGCCAGCAGCCACCGGGGAGGAATCTACTACGAGCAGTACTTC. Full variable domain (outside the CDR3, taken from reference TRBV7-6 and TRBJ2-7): GAGVSQSPRYKVTKRGQDVALRCDPISGHVSLYWYRQALGQGPEFLTYFNYEAQQDKSGLPNDRFSAERPEGSISTLTIQRTEQRDSAMYRCASSHRGGIYYEQYFGPGTRLTVT.

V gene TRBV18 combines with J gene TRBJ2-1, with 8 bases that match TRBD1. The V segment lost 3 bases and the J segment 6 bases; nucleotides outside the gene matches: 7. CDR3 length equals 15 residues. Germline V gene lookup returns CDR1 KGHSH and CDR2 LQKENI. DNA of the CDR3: TGTGCCAGCTCACCGCTAAGACAGGGGAGCAATGAGCAGTTCTTC. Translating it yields CASSPLRQGSNEQFF.

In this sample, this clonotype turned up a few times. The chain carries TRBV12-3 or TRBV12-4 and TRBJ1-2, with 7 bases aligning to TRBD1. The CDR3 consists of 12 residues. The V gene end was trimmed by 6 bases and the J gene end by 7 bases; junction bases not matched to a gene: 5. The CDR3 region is CASRLQGSGYTF. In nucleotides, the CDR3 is TGTGCCAGCAGATTACAGGGGTCTGGCTACACCTTC.

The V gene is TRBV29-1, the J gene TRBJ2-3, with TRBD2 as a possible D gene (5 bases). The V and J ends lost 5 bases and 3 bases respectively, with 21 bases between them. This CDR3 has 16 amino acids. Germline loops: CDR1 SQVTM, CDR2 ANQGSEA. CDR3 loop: CSVFGVGGRRTDTQYF. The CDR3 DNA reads TGCAGCGTTTTTGGGGTGGGCGGGCGAAGGACAGATACGCAGTATTTT.

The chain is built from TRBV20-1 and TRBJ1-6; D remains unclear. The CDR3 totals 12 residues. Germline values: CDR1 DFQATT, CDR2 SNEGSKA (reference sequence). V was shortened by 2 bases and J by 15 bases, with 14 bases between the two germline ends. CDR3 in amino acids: CSARISNDDLHF. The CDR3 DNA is TGCAGTGCTAGAATCTCAAACGACGACCTCCACTTT.

CDR3 residues: CSARDPLAGRFSEQYF. The CDR3 DNA is TGCAGTGCTAGAGATCCGCTTGCCGGGAGGTTTAGCGAGCAGTACTTC. The gene calls are TRBV20-1 and TRBJ2-7; 7 bases are shared with TRBD2. The J segment lost 6 bases and the V segment lost 0 bases, leaving 14 bases of the junction unmatched. CDR3 size: 16 residues. The germline gives CDR1 DFQATT, CDR2 SNEGSKA (reference sequence).

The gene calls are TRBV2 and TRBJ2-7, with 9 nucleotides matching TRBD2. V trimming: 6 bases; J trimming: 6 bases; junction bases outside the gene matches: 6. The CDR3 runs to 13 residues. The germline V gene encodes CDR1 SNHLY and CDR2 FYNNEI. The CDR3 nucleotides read TGTGCCAGCAGCGCCGGGACTAGCATCGAGCAGTACTTC. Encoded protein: CASSAGTSIEQYF.

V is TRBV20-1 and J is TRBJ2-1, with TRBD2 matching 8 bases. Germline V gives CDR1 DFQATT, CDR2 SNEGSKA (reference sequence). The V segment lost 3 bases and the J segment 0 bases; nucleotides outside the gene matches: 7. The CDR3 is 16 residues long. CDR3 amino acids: CSARASGSYSYNEQFF. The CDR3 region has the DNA TGCAGTGCTAGGGCAAGCGGGAGCTACTCCTACAATGAGCAGTTCTTC.

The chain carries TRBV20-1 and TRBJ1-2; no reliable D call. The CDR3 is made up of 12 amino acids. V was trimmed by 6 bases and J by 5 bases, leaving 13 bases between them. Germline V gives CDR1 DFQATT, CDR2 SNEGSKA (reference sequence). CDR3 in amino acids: CSAESRPYGYTF. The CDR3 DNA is TGCAGTGCCGAATCAAGGCCTTATGGCTACACCTTC.

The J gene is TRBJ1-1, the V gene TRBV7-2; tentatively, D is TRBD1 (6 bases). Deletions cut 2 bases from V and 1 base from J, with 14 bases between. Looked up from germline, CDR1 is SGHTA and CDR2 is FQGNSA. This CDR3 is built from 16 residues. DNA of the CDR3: TGTGCCAGCAGCTTAAGTAGTTGGGGGCCGAACACTGAAGCTTTCTTT. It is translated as CASSLSSWGPNTEAFF. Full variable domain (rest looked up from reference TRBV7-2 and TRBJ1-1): GAGVSQSPSNKVTEKGKDVELRCDPISGHTALYWYRQSLGQGLEFLIYFQGNSAPDKSGLPSDRFSAERTGGSVSTLTIQRTQQEDSAVYLCASSLSSWGPNTEAFFGQGTRLTVV.